This T cell receptor (beta chain) derives from a study of cytomegalovirus exposure and HLA in healthy donors. The CDR3 extends over 12 amino acids. V was cut by 4 bases and J by 9 bases, with 13 bases left in between. Germline values: CDR1 SGHRS, CDR2 YFSETQ. PCR used 60 Vbeta primers and 13 Jbeta primers. Some clones are missing from TCRdb's copy, which holds only in-frame ones; the method was immunoSEQ multiplex PCR. Among some 200,000 clones listed, approximately 84% were seen once. Input material: PBMCs. The sequence derives from a woman aged 40 to 50 in good health and CMV-seronegative. The rearrangement joins TRBV5-1 to TRBJ1-2, with D possibly being TRBD1 (5 bases). CDR3 sequence: CASSHSGSSYTF. DNA of the CDR3: TGCGCCAGCAGCCATTCAGGGTCGAGCTACACCTTC.